A selection of T cell receptor beta chains follows, all from one sample in a study of blood T cells in healthy people across ages. TCRdb analysed the 5' RACE reads with MiXCR anew, one entry per CDR3 protein. The table shows 450,000 to 700,000 distinct CDR3 sequences, with about 25% occurring only once. What was sequenced was blood. The receptor source for this set is a woman between 70 and 85 years old in good health. Both conserved end residues are part of each CDR3. Fields, in order: V gene, J gene, CDR3 protein.

v_call: TRBV7-2; j_call: TRBJ2-3; cdr3_aa: CASSSSGGTGDTQYF
v_call: TRBV4-3; j_call: TRBJ1-6; cdr3_aa: CASSPVAGGLIISPLHF
v_call: TRBV12-3/TRBV12-4; j_call: TRBJ1-4; cdr3_aa: CASSEQGTNEKLFF
v_call: TRBV29-1; j_call: TRBJ2-7; cdr3_aa: CSVGGGGGYEQYF
v_call: TRBV4-3; j_call: TRBJ2-3; cdr3_aa: CASFVTDVGGPDTQYF
v_call: TRBV11-1; j_call: TRBJ2-2; cdr3_aa: CASSFIAANTGELFF
v_call: TRBV2; j_call: TRBJ2-5; cdr3_aa: CASSQAQETQYF
v_call: TRBV2; j_call: NA; cdr3_aa: CASRGTGGAYEQYF
v_call: TRBV20-1; j_call: TRBJ2-3; cdr3_aa: CSARSAPDTQYF
v_call: TRBV6-2/TRBV6-3; j_call: TRBJ2-7; cdr3_aa: CASSRDRVYEQYF
v_call: TRBV20-1; j_call: TRBJ2-2; cdr3_aa: CSARRRGTGELFF
v_call: TRBV29-1; j_call: TRBJ2-3; cdr3_aa: CSVVSGRGLGDTQYF
v_call: TRBV18; j_call: TRBJ2-2; cdr3_aa: CASSIWTENTGELFF
v_call: TRBV7-6; j_call: TRBJ1-6; cdr3_aa: CASSLRGARTNSPLHF
v_call: TRBV29-1; j_call: TRBJ1-2; cdr3_aa: CSVEATGANYGYTF
v_call: TRBV20-1; j_call: TRBJ2-3; cdr3_aa: CSARLQWGTDTQYF
v_call: TRBV12-3/TRBV12-4; j_call: TRBJ2-1; cdr3_aa: CASSLGPAGPDEQFF
v_call: TRBV20-1; j_call: TRBJ1-3; cdr3_aa: CSANRGNTIYF
v_call: TRBV9; j_call: TRBJ2-5; cdr3_aa: CASSVSRARETQYF
v_call: TRBV7-2; j_call: TRBJ2-3; cdr3_aa: CASSLGFSVADTQYF
v_call: TRBV5-1; j_call: TRBJ1-1; cdr3_aa: CASSLADGGARMNTEAFF
v_call: TRBV20-1; j_call: TRBJ2-3; cdr3_aa: CSFDGGVFTDTQYF
v_call: TRBV5-1; j_call: TRBJ1-1; cdr3_aa: CASRAGPLGNTEAFF
v_call: TRBV9; j_call: NA; cdr3_aa: CASSVGGSLGNEQFF
v_call: TRBV5-1; j_call: TRBJ2-6; cdr3_aa: CASSLGVGASGANVLTF
v_call: TRBV5-1; j_call: TRBJ2-2; cdr3_aa: CASSRDRGNTGELFF
v_call: TRBV9; j_call: TRBJ2-7; cdr3_aa: CASSLKGGYEQYF
v_call: TRBV3-1; j_call: TRBJ1-5; cdr3_aa: CASSRGDSSAQPQHF
v_call: TRBV7-9; j_call: TRBJ2-6; cdr3_aa: CASSLLGGVATGANVLTF
v_call: TRBV6-2/TRBV6-3; j_call: TRBJ2-5; cdr3_aa: CASSYRGGGGPQETQYF
v_call: TRBV20-1; j_call: TRBJ2-3; cdr3_aa: CSAPIGTTTDTQYF
v_call: TRBV7-2; j_call: TRBJ1-2; cdr3_aa: CASSLVQGNGYTF
v_call: TRBV20-1; j_call: TRBJ1-1; cdr3_aa: CSARGRPGGTEAFF
v_call: TRBV7-7; j_call: TRBJ2-2; cdr3_aa: CASSPGTGGSGELFF
v_call: TRBV7-2; j_call: TRBJ1-1; cdr3_aa: CASSFRIAGANTEAFF
v_call: TRBV7-2; j_call: TRBJ2-3; cdr3_aa: CASSLIGVGTDTQYF
v_call: TRBV5-1; j_call: TRBJ1-1; cdr3_aa: CASSLGQGVEAFF
v_call: TRBV4-2; j_call: TRBJ2-5; cdr3_aa: CASSQDHGGGGQETQYF
v_call: TRBV20-1; j_call: NA; cdr3_aa: CSALAGTGIKEQYF
v_call: TRBV5-1; j_call: TRBJ1-2; cdr3_aa: CASSADRNYGYTF
v_call: TRBV6-2/TRBV6-3; j_call: TRBJ2-1; cdr3_aa: CASSDQGAGYNEQFF
v_call: TRBV7-6; j_call: TRBJ2-2; cdr3_aa: CASSKRTLDRNTGELFF
v_call: TRBV7-2; j_call: TRBJ1-1; cdr3_aa: CASSLAWGRNTEAFF
v_call: TRBV7-2; j_call: NA; cdr3_aa: CASNLFQGSEQYF
v_call: TRBV18; j_call: TRBJ1-1; cdr3_aa: CASSHGQEAFF
v_call: TRBV4-3; j_call: TRBJ2-6; cdr3_aa: CASSHVSGSSGANVLTF
v_call: TRBV4-2; j_call: TRBJ1-4; cdr3_aa: CASSQEGRVATNEKLFF
v_call: TRBV6-5; j_call: TRBJ1-5; cdr3_aa: CASSHDSLSNQPQHF
v_call: TRBV7-2; j_call: TRBJ1-4; cdr3_aa: CASSERTGTNEKLFF
v_call: TRBV6-2/TRBV6-3; j_call: TRBJ2-5; cdr3_aa: CASSYKQGEGETQYF
v_call: TRBV9; j_call: TRBJ2-2; cdr3_aa: CASSVGRQGDGELFF
v_call: TRBV7-2; j_call: TRBJ2-1; cdr3_aa: CASSSGPDNEQFF